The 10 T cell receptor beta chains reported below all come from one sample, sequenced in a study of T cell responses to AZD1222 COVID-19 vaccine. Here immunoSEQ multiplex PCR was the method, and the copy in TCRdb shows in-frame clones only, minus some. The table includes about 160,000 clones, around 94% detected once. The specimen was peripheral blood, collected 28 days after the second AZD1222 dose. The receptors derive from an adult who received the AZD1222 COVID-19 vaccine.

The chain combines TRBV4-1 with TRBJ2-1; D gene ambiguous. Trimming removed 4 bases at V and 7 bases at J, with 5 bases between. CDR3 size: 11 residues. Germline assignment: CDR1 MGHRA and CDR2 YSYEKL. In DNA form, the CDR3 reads TGCGCCAGCAGCCTGGGGAATGAGCAGTTCTTC. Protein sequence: CASSLGNEQFF.

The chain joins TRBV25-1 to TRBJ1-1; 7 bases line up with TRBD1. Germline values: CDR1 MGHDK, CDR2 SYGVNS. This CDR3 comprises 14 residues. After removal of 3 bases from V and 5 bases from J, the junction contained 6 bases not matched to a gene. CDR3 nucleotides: TGTGCCAGCAGTGATTGGTACAGGGGAACTGAAGCTTTCTTT. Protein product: CASSDWYRGTEAFF.

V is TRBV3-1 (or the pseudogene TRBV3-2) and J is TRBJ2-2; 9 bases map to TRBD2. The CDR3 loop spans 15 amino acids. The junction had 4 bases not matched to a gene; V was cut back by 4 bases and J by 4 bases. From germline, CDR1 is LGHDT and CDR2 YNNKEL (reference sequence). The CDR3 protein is CASSRRLAVTGELFF. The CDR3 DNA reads TGTGCCAGCAGCCGACGACTAGCGGTCACCGGGGAGCTGTTTTTT.

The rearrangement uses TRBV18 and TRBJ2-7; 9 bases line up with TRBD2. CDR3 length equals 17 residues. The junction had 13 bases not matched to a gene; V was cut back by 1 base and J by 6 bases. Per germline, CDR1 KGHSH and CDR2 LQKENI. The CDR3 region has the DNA TGTGCCAGCTCACCACAGTGGCTAGCGGGAAGGGGTGGCGAGCAGTACTTC. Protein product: CASSPQWLAGRGGEQYF. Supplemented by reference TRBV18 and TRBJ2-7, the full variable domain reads NAGVMQNPRHLVRRRGQEARLRCSPMKGHSHVYWYRQLPEEGLKFMVYLQKENIIDESGMPKERFSAEFPKEGPSILRIQQVVRGDSAAYFCASSPQWLAGRGGEQYFGPGTRLTVT.

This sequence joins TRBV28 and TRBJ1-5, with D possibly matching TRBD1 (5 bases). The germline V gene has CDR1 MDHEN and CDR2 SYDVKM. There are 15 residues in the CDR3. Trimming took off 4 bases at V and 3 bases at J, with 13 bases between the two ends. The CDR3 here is CASSWEGRVNQPQHF. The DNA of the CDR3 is TGTGCCAGCAGTTGGGAGGGGAGGGTCAATCAGCCCCAGCATTTT.

The CDR3 region is CASSFGAYYEQYF. The CDR3 DNA is TGTGCCAGCAGCTTTGGGGCCTACTACGAGCAGTACTTC. This chain joins TRBV7-2 and TRBJ2-7; D may be TRBD1 (5 bases). The CDR3 consists of 13 residues. From germline, CDR1 is SGHTA and CDR2 FQGNSA. Between the trimmed V and J ends, which lost 3 bases and 3 bases, there was a span of 9 bases.

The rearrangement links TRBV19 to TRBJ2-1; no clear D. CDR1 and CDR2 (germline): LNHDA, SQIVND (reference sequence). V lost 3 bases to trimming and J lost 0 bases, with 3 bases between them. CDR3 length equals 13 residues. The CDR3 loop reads CASSMYSYNEQFF. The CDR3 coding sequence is TGTGCCAGTAGTATGTACTCCTACAATGAGCAGTTCTTC.

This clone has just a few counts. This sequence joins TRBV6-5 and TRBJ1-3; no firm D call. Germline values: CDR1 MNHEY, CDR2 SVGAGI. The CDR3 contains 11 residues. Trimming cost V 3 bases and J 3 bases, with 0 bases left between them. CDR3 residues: CASSYGNTIYF. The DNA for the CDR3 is TGTGCCAGCAGTTATGGAAACACCATATATTTT.

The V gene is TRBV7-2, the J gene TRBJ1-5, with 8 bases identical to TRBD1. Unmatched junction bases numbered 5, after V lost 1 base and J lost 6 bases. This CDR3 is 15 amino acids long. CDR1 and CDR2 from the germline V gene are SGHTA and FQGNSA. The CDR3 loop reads CASSLGGQVGQPQHF. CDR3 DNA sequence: TGTGCCAGCAGCTTAGGGGGACAGGTCGGTCAGCCCCAGCATTTT.

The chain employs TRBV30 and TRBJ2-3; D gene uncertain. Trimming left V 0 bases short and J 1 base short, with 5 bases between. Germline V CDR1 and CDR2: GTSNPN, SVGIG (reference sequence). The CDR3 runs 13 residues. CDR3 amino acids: CAWSVGRTDTQYF. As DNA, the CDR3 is TGTGCCTGGAGTGTAGGCCGCACAGATACGCAGTATTTT.